These T cell receptor beta chains were read from a single sample in a study of blood T cell repertoires in COVID-19. Produced via immunoSEQ multiplex PCR; TCRdb's table is partial and in-frame only. The sample lists about 160,000 clones, approximately 85% occurring once. Sequenced input: peripheral blood. The receptors here all came from a woman between 55 and 75 years old with COVID-19, enrolled during active disease. Each CDR3 is given with its conserved first and last residue. The D gene is left open where the match is weak. The size of a clone is reported for some rows only, either as once, few or many, or as a class for expanded clones.

v_call	clone_size	d_call	j_call	cdr3_nt	cdr3_aa
TRBV5-4	.	TRBD1	TRBJ1-4	TGTGCCAGCAGCTTGACAGGGGCTAATGAAAAACTGTTTTTT	CASSLTGANEKLFF
TRBV2	.	TRBD1	TRBJ1-1	TGTGCCAGCAAAAGATCCCGGGACAGGAACACTGAAGCTTTCTTT	CASKRSRDRNTEAFF
TRBV6-5	.	.	TRBJ1-2	TGTGCCAGCAGTTACGGAGGGCGCGGCTACACCTTC	CASSYGGRGYTF
TRBV7-9	.	.	TRBJ2-3	TGTGCCAGCAGCCCTAGAAGCGCCCCAGATACGCAGTATTTT	CASSPRSAPDTQYF
TRBV7-3	.	TRBD1	TRBJ1-4	TGTGCCAGCAGACAAACCGGGACAGGGCGGGAAAAACTGTTTTTT	CASRQTGTGREKLFF
TRBV6-2/TRBV6-3	.	TRBD2	TRBJ2-2	TGTGCCAGCAGTTACCAGGGACTAGCGGGAGAAGCCCCCGGGGAGCTGTTTTTT	CASSYQGLAGEAPGELFF
TRBV9	.	.	TRBJ1-6	TGTGCCAGCAGCGTAGAGGATTTTGGGGCGGTTTCACCCCTCCACTTT	CASSVEDFGAVSPLHF
TRBV29-1	.	TRBD1	TRBJ1-1	TGCAGCGTCGGAGGGTGGGACAGGGAGGGTGACACTGAAGCTTTCTTT	CSVGGWDREGDTEAFF
TRBV6-5	.	TRBD2	TRBJ2-5	TGTGCCAGCAGCAATCCTGGACTAGCGGGCCAGACCCAGTACTTC	CASSNPGLAGQTQYF
TRBV25-1	many	TRBD1	TRBJ2-2	TGTGCCAGTCTTGGGACAGAACCCTACACCGGGGAGCTGTTTTTT	CASLGTEPYTGELFF
TRBV6-1	.	.	TRBJ2-6	TGTGCCAGCAGTGAATTGGGCGCTGGGGCCAACGTCCTGACTTTC	CASSELGAGANVLTF
TRBV20-1	.	.	TRBJ2-7	TGCAGTGCTAGTAGTGGGCGAAATGGAGGGCAGTACTTC	CSASSGRNGGQYF
TRBV4-1	.	.	TRBJ1-5	TGCGCCAGCAGCCAAGCCCTCACAGGAACTCGCAATCAGCCCCAGCATTTT	CASSQALTGTRNQPQHF
TRBV6-2/TRBV6-3	.	.	TRBJ2-3	TGTGCCAGCACCCCGGGACAAGGCACAGATACGCAGTATTTT	CASTPGQGTDTQYF
TRBV6-1	.	TRBD1	TRBJ1-4	TGTGCCAGCAGTGCCACAGGGACAGCAACTAATGAAAAACTGTTTTTT	CASSATGTATNEKLFF
TRBV2	.	.	TRBJ1-5	TGTGCCAGCAGTGAAGCGCCGACCCACAGAAAAATCAATCAGCCCCAGCATTTT	CASSEAPTHRKINQPQHF
TRBV6-1	.	TRBD1	TRBJ1-1	TGTGCCAGCAGTGTCGACAGGGGGCTACTCTTGAACACTGAAGCTTTCTTT	CASSVDRGLLLNTEAFF
TRBV4-2	.	.	TRBJ1-3	TGTGCCAGCAGCCAGAACGATGGCGCGCAGGGTGGAAACACCATATATTTT	CASSQNDGAQGGNTIYF
TRBV19	.	.	TRBJ2-6	TGTGCCAGTAGTATCAGTCGCTCTGGGGCCAACGTCCTGACTTTC	CASSISRSGANVLTF
TRBV7-8	.	.	TRBJ1-3	TGTGCCAGCAGCTTAGGAGGAACTGGAAACACCATATATTTT	CASSLGGTGNTIYF
TRBV13	once	TRBD1	TRBJ2-2	TGTGCCAGCAGCCAGGACAGGGGGAACACCGGGGAGCTGTTTTTT	CASSQDRGNTGELFF
TRBV5-1	.	TRBD1	TRBJ1-4	TGCGCCAGCAGCACCGGGACAGGGTATGAAAAACTGTTTTTT	CASSTGTGYEKLFF
TRBV24-1	.	TRBD1	TRBJ1-1	TGTGCCACCAGTGACTCCCGGACAGGCCCGAACACTGAAGCTTTCTTT	CATSDSRTGPNTEAFF
TRBV19	once	TRBD1	TRBJ1-1	TGTGCCAGTTCTAACAGGGGGCAGACTGAAGCTTTCTTT	CASSNRGQTEAFF